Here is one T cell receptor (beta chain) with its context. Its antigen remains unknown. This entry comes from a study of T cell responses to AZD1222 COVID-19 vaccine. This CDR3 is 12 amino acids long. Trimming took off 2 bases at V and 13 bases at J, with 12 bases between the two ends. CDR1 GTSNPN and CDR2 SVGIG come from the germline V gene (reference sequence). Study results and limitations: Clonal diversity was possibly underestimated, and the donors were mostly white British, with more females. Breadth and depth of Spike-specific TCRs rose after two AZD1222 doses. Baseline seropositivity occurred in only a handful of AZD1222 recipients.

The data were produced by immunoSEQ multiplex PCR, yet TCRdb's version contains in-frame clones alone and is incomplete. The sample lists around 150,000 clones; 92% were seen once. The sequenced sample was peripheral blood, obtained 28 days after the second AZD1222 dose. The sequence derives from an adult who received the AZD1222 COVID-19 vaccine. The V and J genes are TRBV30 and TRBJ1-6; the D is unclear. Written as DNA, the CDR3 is TGTGCCTGGAGTCTCGGGCCGTCCCCCCTCCACTTT. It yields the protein CAWSLGPSPLHF.